The next 13 T cell receptor beta chains were all read from a single sample in a study of Tregs in tolerant kidney transplant recipients. Profiling relied on immunoSEQ multiplex PCR, and the TCRdb table lists in-frame clones only, not all of them. The sample carries 98,000 or so clones, about 90% recorded once. Material: CD4+ T cells from blood, obtained before the transplant. The receptors were gathered from a human donor who received a combined kidney and bone marrow transplant.

The chain links TRBV11-2 to TRBJ1-1, with D perhaps matching TRBD1 (5 bases). The germline V and J ends were trimmed by 0 bases and 5 bases, with 10 bases remaining between them. Germline values: CDR1 SGHAT, CDR2 FQNNGV. The length of the CDR3 is 14 residues. CDR3 bases: TGTGCCAGCAGCTTAGACAGGGTGGGAACTGAAGCTTTCTTT. The encoded protein is CASSLDRVGTEAFF.

This rearrangement joins TRBV19 to TRBJ2-1, with 8 bases identical to TRBD2. This CDR3 has 14 amino acids. Per germline, CDR1 LNHDA and CDR2 SQIVND (reference sequence). The ends lost 3 bases at V and 9 bases at J; junction bases unmatched: 7. As DNA, the CDR3 is TGTGCCAGTAGTATTCCCTCCGGGGGGGGTGAGCAGTTCTTC. Protein sequence: CASSIPSGGGEQFF.

The table lists this clone with a few counts. V usage is TRBV9 and J usage is TRBJ1-5; 9 bases map to TRBD1. The V segment lost 4 bases and the J segment 3 bases; nucleotides outside the gene matches: 5. Germline CDR1 SGDLS, CDR2 YYNGEE. This CDR3 has 15 amino acids. The CDR3: CASSPGTGNNQPQHF. The CDR3, as DNA: TGTGCCAGCAGCCCCGGGACAGGGAACAATCAGCCCCAGCATTTT.

This clone was observed a few times. The CDR3 sequence is CASSFGVAGADTQYF. In nucleotides, the CDR3 is TGCGCCAGCAGCTTTGGGGTAGCGGGAGCAGATACGCAGTATTTT. The V gene is TRBV4-3, the J gene TRBJ2-3, with 9 bases aligning to TRBD2. With 5 bases clipped from V and 4 bases from J, the junction kept 7 bases outside the gene matches. CDR1 is LGHNA, CDR2 YSLEER, per germline. CDR3 length: 15 amino acids.

The chain uses TRBV6-5 and TRBJ2-7, with D perhaps matching TRBD1 (6 bases). This CDR3 is built from 15 residues. Trimming left V 2 bases short and J 2 bases short, with 13 bases between. Germline-derived CDR1 and CDR2 are MNHEY and SVGAGI. The CDR3 DNA follows: TGTGCCAGCAGTTACACCGCCGGGACAACCTACGAGCAGTACTTC. Its translation: CASSYTAGTTYEQYF.

The rearrangement joins TRBV5-8 to TRBJ2-1; 15 bases map to TRBD2. Losses at the gene ends were 2 bases for V and 8 bases for J; bases not matched to a gene: 17. This CDR3 is 20 amino acids long. CDR1 SGHTS and CDR2 YDEGEE come from the germline V gene. The DNA for the CDR3 is TGTGCCAGCAGCTTTGGACTAGCGGGAGGGTGGATCGGCTCACCGGATGAGCAGTTCTTC. Translating it yields CASSFGLAGGWIGSPDEQFF.

V gene TRBV19 combines with J gene TRBJ2-7; 8 bases line up with TRBD1. V trimming: 9 bases; J trimming: 0 bases; junction bases outside the gene matches: 4. CDR1 is LNHDA and CDR2 is SQIVND in the germline V gene (reference sequence). The CDR3 covers 13 residues. CDR3 sequence: CASRQGSSYEQYF. The CDR3, as DNA: TGTGCCAGCCGACAGGGGTCCTCCTACGAGCAGTACTTC.

The chain combines TRBV10-1 with TRBJ2-2; TRBD1 aligns across 8 bases. Looked up from germline, CDR1 is WNHNN and CDR2 is SYGVQD (reference sequence). V trimming: 2 bases; J trimming: 6 bases; junction bases outside the gene matches: 5. This CDR3 comprises 15 residues. The chain's CDR3 is CASSEAQGDAGELFF. CDR3 nucleotides: TGCGCCAGCAGTGAGGCACAGGGGGATGCCGGGGAGCTGTTTTTT.

The chain recombines TRBV5-1 with TRBJ1-4, with 7 bases that match TRBD1. Germline values: CDR1 SGHRS, CDR2 YFSETQ. The length of the CDR3 is 15 residues. V lost 4 bases to trimming and J lost 4 bases; unmatched junction nucleotides: 7. CDR3 sequence: CASSRTGTDNEKLFF. CDR3 bases: TGCGCCAGCAGCCGGACCGGGACAGATAATGAAAAACTGTTTTTT.

This chain joins TRBV4-3 and TRBJ2-7; 9 bases map to TRBD1. J was trimmed by 3 bases and V by 0 bases; bases with no gene match: 9. Germline values: CDR1 LGHNA, CDR2 YSLEER. The CDR3 contains 17 residues. CDR3 in amino acids: CASSQELTGGFFYEQYF. CDR3 in DNA: TGCGCCAGCAGCCAAGAGCTCACAGGGGGCTTTTTCTACGAGCAGTACTTC.

The chain has TRBV11-1 and TRBJ2-3; D is possibly TRBD2 (6 bases). Trimming removed 3 bases from V and 0 bases from J, with 19 bases in between. The CDR3 covers 18 residues. Germline V gives CDR1 SGHAT, CDR2 FQDESV (reference sequence). The CDR3 DNA is TGTGCCAGCAGCTTGTTCGGGGGAGTCGGAGCTAGCACAGATACGCAGTATTTT. Protein product: CASSLFGGVGASTDTQYF.

This clone was picked up one time. This chain links TRBV2 with TRBJ1-1; D remains unclear. This CDR3 spans 13 amino acids. Germline CDR1 SNHLY, CDR2 FYNNEI. Trimming left V 7 bases short and J 1 base short, with 10 bases between. This CDR3 reads CASTQTENTEAFF. The CDR3 coding sequence is TGTGCCAGCACCCAAACTGAGAACACTGAAGCTTTCTTT.

Turning to this clone: One junction end does not reproduce the germline sequence, and a read error may be involved. This CDR3 reads CASSYSAGAVF. The DNA of the CDR3 is TGTGCCAGCAGTTACTCGGCGGGTGCCGTTTTT. This chain joins TRBV6-6 and TRBJ2-3; D is possibly TRBD2 (5 bases). The germline CDR1 and CDR2 sequences are MNHNY and SVGAGI (reference sequence). This CDR3 is built from 11 residues.